This TCR beta chain was sequenced in a study of T cells after yellow fever vaccination (dated by TCRdb to between 2019 and 2020). Describing the broader study: Libraries from fractions with low cell numbers were prepared with the SMART-Seq v4 Ultra Low Input RNA kit. Bulk TCR alpha and beta repertoires were sequenced longitudinally to track T-cell clones before and after primary and booster YFV17D yellow fever vaccination. Two healthy male donors, one aged 18 to 30 and one aged 30 to 40 years, were included in the cohort. Blood samples were taken at several timepoints before and after primary and secondary immunization, and bulk PBMC replicates and cell subsets were isolated. Study-wide findings and limitations: A small fraction of clonotypes appeared in both the CD4 and CD8 compartments, likely as a result of convergent recombination. Computational filtering was required because FACS-sorted repertoires could contain abundant contaminating clonotypes from the bulk population. After the booster, most clones that had expanded after primary vaccination were detected again (around 97% of CD4 and under 90% of CD8), suggesting broad maintenance of memory. Because only two donors were included in the study, the extent to which the findings can be generalized is limited. Compared with the primary T-cell response, the secondary T-cell response was weaker but faster, peaking on day 5 rather than day 15.

From the germline V gene (reference sequence), CDR1 is SEHNR and CDR2 is FQNEAQ. Unmatched junction bases come to 15, with V trimmed by 6 bases and J by 0 bases. Taken from cysteine to phenylalanine, the CDR3 has 19 residues. The sequence is cut down to CDR3 DNA, 57 bases in frame from base 1. TCRdb lists the instrument as Illumina NovaSeq 6000. TCR cDNA was made using 5'RACE template switching, a step that added a universal primer site and unique molecular identifiers. cDNA synthesis was primed from both the TCR alpha and TCR beta constant segments. Library amplification involved two PCR steps, and the second step added sample barcodes and sequencing adapters. Libraries were sequenced on Illumina HiSeq 2500 (2x100 bp) or NovaSeq (2x150 bp). For the original study's pipeline: MIGEC was used to demultiplex reads and collapse the reads into UMI consensus sequences, and MiXCR was used for V(D)J alignment. Clonotypes responding to the vaccine were identified with edgeR on replicate PBMC samples, with the criteria of FDR below 0.01 and a log2 fold change above 5 up to day 15. Bulk clonotypes were assigned CD4 or CD8 identity according to which sequenced CD4 or CD8 repertoire held them at higher abundance. TCRdb cleaned the public reads at Q25 with fastp, built clones with MiXCR and kept in-frame beta chains. Records with the same CDR3 protein are collapsed into one entry carrying the most frequent genes and DNA. Clone size and V and J calls follow TCRdb, not the original study. Here the sample has some 300,000 distinct CDR3 sequences; approximately 10% occur a single time. 3% to 3.5% of the sample lies in the top ten.

Remarks on this clonotype: Its antigen specificity is not known. Per-nucleotide qualities are absent, and no much larger clonotype sits a single base away.

The sample's treatment or condition label is to be understood as: live attenuated yellow fever vaccine strain. PBMCs were isolated from peripheral blood using a standard Ficoll-Paque protocol. Dynabeads CD4 and CD8 positive selection kits were used to isolate CD4 and CD8 T-cell fractions. TriZol was used to extract RNA from bulk PBMCs, CD4 and CD8 fractions, and dextramer-positive and dextramer-negative fractions. The sequence was collected from a young man who received the YFV17D yellow fever vaccine. Source: CD4+ T cells sorted from PBMCs, taken 5 days after the yellow fever booster vaccination. This receptor chain uses TRBV7-9 and TRBJ2-1; TRBD2 fits 9 bases in the junction. The CDR3 here reads CASRRQWAGGSSSYNEQFF. The DNA sequence follows: TGTGCCAGCAGGCGCCAGTGGGCGGGGGGGAGTAGCTCCTACAATGAGCAGTTCTTC. Where the CDR3 stops, the reference TRBV7-9 and TRBJ2-1 genes take over; the full variable domain is DTGVSQNPRHKITKRGQNVTFRCDPISEHNRLYWYRQTLGQGPEFLTYFQNEAQLEKSRLLSDRFSAERPKGSFSTLEIQRTEQGDSAMYLCASRRQWAGGSSSYNEQFFGPGTRLTVL.